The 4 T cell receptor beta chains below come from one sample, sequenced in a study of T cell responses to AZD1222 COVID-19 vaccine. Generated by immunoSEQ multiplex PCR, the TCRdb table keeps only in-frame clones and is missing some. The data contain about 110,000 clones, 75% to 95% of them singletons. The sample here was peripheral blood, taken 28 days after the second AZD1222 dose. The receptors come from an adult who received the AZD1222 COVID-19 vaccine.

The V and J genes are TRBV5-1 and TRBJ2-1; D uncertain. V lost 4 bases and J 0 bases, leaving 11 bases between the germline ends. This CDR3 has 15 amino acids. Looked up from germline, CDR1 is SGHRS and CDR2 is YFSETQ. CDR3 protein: CASSPGPNSYNEQFF. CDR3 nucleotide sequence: TGCGCCAGCAGCCCGGGTCCCAACTCCTACAATGAGCAGTTCTTC.

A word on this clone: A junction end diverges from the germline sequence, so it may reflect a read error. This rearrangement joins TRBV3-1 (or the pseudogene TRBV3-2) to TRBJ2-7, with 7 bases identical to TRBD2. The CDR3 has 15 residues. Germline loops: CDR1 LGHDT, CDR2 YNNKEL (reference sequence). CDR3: CASSPQRGGAYEQYF. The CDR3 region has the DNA TGTGCCAGCAGCCCCCAGCGGGGTGGGGCCTATGAGCAGTACTTC.

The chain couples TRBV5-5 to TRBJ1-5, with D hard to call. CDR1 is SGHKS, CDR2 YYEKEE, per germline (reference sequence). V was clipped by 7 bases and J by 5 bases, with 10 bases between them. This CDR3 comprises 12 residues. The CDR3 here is CASSYLYQPQHF. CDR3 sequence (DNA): TGTGCCAGCTCGTACCTATATCAGCCCCAGCATTTT.

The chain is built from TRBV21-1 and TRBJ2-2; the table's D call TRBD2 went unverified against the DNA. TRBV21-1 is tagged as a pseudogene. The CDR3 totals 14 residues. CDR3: CASRRRMNTGELFF. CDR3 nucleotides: TGTGCCAGCAGGAGGCGGATGAACACCGGGGAGCTGTTTTTT.